This entry features one T cell receptor (beta chain) sequence. TCRdb's table, derived via immunoSEQ multiplex PCR, lists solely in-frame clones and lacks some. This table has 650,000 to 800,000 clones, 75% to 90% appearing once. These data are taken from a study of blood T cell repertoires in COVID-19. Study in general: Italy, Spain and the United States were the sources of the convalescent and acute COVID-19 samples.

Between the trimmed V and J ends, which lost 4 bases and 9 bases, there was a span of 14 bases. Germline V CDR1 and CDR2: SGHDT, YYEEEE. This CDR3 has 13 amino acids. The sequencing sample was made of peripheral blood. The V gene is TRBV5-6, the J gene TRBJ1-5; perhaps TRBD1 as D (5 bases). The sequence derives from a woman aged 18-29 years with acute or convalescent COVID-19. The CDR3 nucleotides are TGTGCCAGCAGCGTTTCAGGGTCTCGGCCCCAGCATTTT. Protein sequence: CASSVSGSRPQHF.